These 2 T cell receptor beta chains share one sample of origin, sequenced in a study of shared clonotypes between healthy human individuals. Libraries were prepared by immunoSEQ multiplex PCR; TCRdb keeps only in-frame clonotypes and omits some of them. The top ten hold about 0.34% of the sample, which has 2,500,000 or so clones, approximately 93% seen once. Input material: naive CD4+ T cells from PBMCs. The subset was: CD45RA+ positively selected. The receptor source for this set is a man between 18 and 29 years old in good health. Some clones in this sample may be carry-over from other donors' samples.

The chain has TRBV19 and TRBJ2-1; 7 positions match TRBD1. The CDR3 extends over 16 amino acids. Germline V gene sequence: CDR1 LNHDA, CDR2 SQIVND (reference sequence). V was pared by 5 bases and J by 3 bases, with 10 bases of the junction left unmatched. This CDR3 reads CASSARDSRFYNEQFF. CDR3 DNA: TGTGCCAGTAGTGCCCGGGACAGTCGGTTCTACAATGAGCAGTTCTTC.

The V call is TRBV6-4, the J call TRBJ1-2; no firm D call. Germline lookup yields CDR1 MRHNA and CDR2 SNTAGT. The V end was cut by 3 bases, the J end by 3 bases, with 8 bases between. This CDR3 is 13 amino acids long. The chain's CDR3 is CASSEGRDYGYTF. The CDR3, as DNA: TGTGCCAGCAGTGAAGGGCGGGACTATGGCTACACCTTC.